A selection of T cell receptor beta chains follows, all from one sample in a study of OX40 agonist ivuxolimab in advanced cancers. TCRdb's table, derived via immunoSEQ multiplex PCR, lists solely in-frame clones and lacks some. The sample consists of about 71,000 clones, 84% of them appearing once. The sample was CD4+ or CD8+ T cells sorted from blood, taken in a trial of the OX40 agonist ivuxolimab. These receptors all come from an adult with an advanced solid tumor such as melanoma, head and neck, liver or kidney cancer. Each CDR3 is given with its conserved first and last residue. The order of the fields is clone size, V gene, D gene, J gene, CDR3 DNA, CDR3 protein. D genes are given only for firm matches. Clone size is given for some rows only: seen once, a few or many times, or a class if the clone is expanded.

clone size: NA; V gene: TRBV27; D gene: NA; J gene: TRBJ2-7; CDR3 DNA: TGTGCCAGCAGTTCCCATGGGACAGCCGGGGGGGAGCAGTACTTC; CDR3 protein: CASSSHGTAGGEQYF
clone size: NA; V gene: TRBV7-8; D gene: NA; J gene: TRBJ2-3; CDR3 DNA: TGTGCCAGCAGCTTAGCCCAAGATACGCAGTATTTT; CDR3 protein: CASSLAQDTQYF
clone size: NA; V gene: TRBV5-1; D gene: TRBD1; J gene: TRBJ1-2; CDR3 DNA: TGCGCCAGCAGCTTATCACAGGGGGCTAACTATGGCTACACCTTC; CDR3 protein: CASSLSQGANYGYTF
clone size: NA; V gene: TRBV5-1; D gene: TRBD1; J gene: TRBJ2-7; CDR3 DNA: TGCGCCAGCAGCCAGGGACAGGGGTACTCCTACGAGCAGTACTTC; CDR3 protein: CASSQGQGYSYEQYF
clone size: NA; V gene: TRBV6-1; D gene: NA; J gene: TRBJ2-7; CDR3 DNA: TGTGCCAGCAGTGGAGGGAACTCAGAGCAGTACTTC; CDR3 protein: CASSGGNSEQYF
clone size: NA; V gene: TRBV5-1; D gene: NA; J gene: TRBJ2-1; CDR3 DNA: TGCGCCAGCAGCTTGGACGCAGGGGTGAATGAGCAGTTCTTC; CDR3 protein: CASSLDAGVNEQFF
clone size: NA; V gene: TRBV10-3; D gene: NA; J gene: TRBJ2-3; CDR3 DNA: TGTGCCATCAGTGAGTCGTTAGCGGCAGGCACAGATACGCAGTATTTT; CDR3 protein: CAISESLAAGTDTQYF
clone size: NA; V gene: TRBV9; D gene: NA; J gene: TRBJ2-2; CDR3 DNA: TGTGCCAGCAGCCCCCGACCGACCGGGGAGCTGTTTTTT; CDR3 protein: CASSPRPTGELFF
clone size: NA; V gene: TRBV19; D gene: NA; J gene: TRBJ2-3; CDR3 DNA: TGTGCCAGTAGTCCCCCGGGGAGAGATACGCAGTATTTT; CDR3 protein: CASSPPGRDTQYF
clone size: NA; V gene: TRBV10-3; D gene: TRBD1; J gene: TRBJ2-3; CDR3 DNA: TGTGCCATCAGTGGAGGGGGCCCCGCCGGAGATACGCAGTATTTT; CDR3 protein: CAISGGGPAGDTQYF
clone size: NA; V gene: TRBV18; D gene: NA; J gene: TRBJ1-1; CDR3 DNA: TGTGCCAGCTCACCAACGGGGGGAGCCACTGAAGCTTTCTTT; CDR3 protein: CASSPTGGATEAFF
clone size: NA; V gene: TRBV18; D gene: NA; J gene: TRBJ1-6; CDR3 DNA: TGTGCCAGCTCACCCGACAGGAATTCACCCCTCCACTTT; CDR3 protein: CASSPDRNSPLHF
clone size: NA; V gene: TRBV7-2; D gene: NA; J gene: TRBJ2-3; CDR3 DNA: TGTGCCAGCAGCCGGGACCAGAGCACAGATACGCAGTATTTT; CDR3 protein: CASSRDQSTDTQYF
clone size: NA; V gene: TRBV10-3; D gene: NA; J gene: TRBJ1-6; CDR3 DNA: TGTGCCATCAGACTATCCGAGGACAGCTCCTATAATTCACCCCTCCACTTT; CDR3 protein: CAIRLSEDSSYNSPLHF
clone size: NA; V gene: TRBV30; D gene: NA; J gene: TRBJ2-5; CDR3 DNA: TGTGCCTGGAGTGCCCAAGAGACCCAGTACTTC; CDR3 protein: CAWSAQETQYF
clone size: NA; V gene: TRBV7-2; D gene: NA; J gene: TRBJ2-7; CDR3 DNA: TGTGCCAGCAGCCTCCGGGACCGCCCTATTCAGTACTTC; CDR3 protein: CASSLRDRPIQYF
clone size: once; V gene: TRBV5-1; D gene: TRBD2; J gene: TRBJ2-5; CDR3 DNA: TGCGCCAGCAGCTCTAGCGGGGAAGGATCGCCCCAGTACTTC; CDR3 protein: CASSSSGEGSPQYF
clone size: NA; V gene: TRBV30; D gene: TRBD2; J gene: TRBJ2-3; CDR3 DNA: TGTGCCTGGGGGACTAGCGGTTCAGATACGCAGTATTTT; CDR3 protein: CAWGTSGSDTQYF
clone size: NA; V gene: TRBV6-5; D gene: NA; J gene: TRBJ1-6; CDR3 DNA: TGTGCCACCTGGGCCCGGTATAATTCACCCCTCCACTTT; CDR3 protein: CATWARYNSPLHF
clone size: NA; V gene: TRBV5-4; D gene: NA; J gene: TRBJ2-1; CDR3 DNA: TGTGCCAGCAGCAATGACCCCTCAAGCAATGAGCAGTTCTTC; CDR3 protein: CASSNDPSSNEQFF
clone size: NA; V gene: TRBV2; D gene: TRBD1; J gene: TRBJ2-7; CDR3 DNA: TGTGCCAGCAGTCGGACAGGCTGGGAGCAGTACTTC; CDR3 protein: CASSRTGWEQYF
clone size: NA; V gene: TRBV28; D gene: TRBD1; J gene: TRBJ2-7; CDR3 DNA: TGTGCCAGCAGTTGGGCCGGGACAGCTCCTTACGAGCAGTACTTC; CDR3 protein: CASSWAGTAPYEQYF
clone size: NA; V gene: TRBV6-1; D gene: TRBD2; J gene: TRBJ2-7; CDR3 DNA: TGTGCCAGCCGGGGGACTAGCGGTAGCTCCTACGAGCAGTACTTC; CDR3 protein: CASRGTSGSSYEQYF
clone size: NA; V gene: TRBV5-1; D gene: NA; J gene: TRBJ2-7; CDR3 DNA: TGCGCCAGCAGCTTGGCCGGGACATTTGCCTACGAGCAGTACTTC; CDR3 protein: CASSLAGTFAYEQYF
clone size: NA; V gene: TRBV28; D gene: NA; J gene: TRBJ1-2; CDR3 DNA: TGTGCCAGCAGTTCAACGGGATACAGTGGCTACACCTTC; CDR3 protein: CASSSTGYSGYTF
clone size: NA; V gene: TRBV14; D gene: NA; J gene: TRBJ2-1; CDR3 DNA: TGTGCCAGCAGCCGAAGACTGCTGAGCAACAATGAGCAGTTCTTC; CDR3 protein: CASSRRLLSNNEQFF
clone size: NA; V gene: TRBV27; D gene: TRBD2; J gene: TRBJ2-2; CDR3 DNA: TGTGCCAGCCGACCGGGACTGGGGGGGGCCGGGGAGCTGTTTTTT; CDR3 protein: CASRPGLGGAGELFF
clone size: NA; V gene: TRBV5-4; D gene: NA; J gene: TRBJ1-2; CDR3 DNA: TGTGCCAGCAGCCCGGGGGGCCTCCTAGATGGCGGCTACACCTTC; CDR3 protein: CASSPGGLLDGGYTF
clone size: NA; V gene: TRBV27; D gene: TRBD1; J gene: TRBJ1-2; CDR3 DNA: TGTGCCAGTAGTCCTAGGGACAGGGAAAGGGGTGGCTACACCTTC; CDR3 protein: CASSPRDRERGGYTF
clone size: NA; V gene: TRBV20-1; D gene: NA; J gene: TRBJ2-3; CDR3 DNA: TGCAGTGCCGCAGGGCCAGATACGCAGTATTTT; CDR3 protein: CSAAGPDTQYF
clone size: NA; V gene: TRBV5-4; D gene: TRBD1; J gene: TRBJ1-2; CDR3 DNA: TGTGCCAGCAGCTCCCGAGGCAGGGGGATTAACTATGGCTACACCTTC; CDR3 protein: CASSSRGRGINYGYTF
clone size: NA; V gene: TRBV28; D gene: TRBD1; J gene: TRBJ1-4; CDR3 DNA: TGTGCCAGCAGCCCTCTGGACGGGACAGGGGGCTTCACTAATGAAAAACTGTTTTTT; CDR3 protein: CASSPLDGTGGFTNEKLFF
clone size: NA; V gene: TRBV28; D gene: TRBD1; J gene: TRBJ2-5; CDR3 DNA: TGTGCCAGCACCAGGGACAGTCAAGAGACCCAGTACTTC; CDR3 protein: CASTRDSQETQYF